These 13 T cell receptor beta chains came from one sample sequenced in a study of PD-1 blockade in classical Hodgkin lymphoma. Sequenced by immunoSEQ multiplex PCR; TCRdb stores in-frame clones only, minus some. The table lists approximately 25,000 clones, roughly 72% of them singletons. Indicated time point: cycle 4 day 1 (C4D1), after 6 weeks of nivolumab. The patients all showed relapse after autologous stem cell transplantation, while their brentuximab vedotin exposure varied. The sample consisted of peripheral blood mononuclear cells (PBMCs), taken before the fourth cycle of nivolumab. The receptors were gathered from a human donor with classical Hodgkin lymphoma.

This clone has only one observation. The chain uses TRBV28 and TRBJ1-5, with a tentative D call TRBD1 (5 bases). V lost 5 bases to trimming and J lost 4 bases, with 18 bases between them. The CDR3 has 16 residues. CDR1 is MDHEN and CDR2 is SYDVKM in the germline V gene. The CDR3 reads CASSPRGLPENQPQHF. The CDR3 DNA reads TGTGCCAGCAGTCCGAGGGGTCTCCCAGAAAATCAGCCCCAGCATTTT. The full variable domain, its missing parts supplied by reference TRBV28 and TRBJ1-5, is DVKVTQSSRYLVKRTGEKVFLECVQDMDHENMFWYRQDPGLGLRLIYFSYDVKMKEKGDIPEGYSVSREKKERFSLILESASTNQTSMYLCASSPRGLPENQPQHFGDGTRLSIL.

The chain joins TRBV30 to TRBJ2-7, with D perhaps matching TRBD2 (7 bases). Germline loops: CDR1 GTSNPN, CDR2 SVGIG (reference sequence). Trimming removed 2 bases from V and 8 bases from J, with 16 bases in between. The CDR3 runs 13 residues. The CDR3 reads CAWSKGGGAQQYF. As DNA, the CDR3 is TGTGCCTGGAGTAAGGGAGGGGGGGCCCAGCAGTACTTC.

In DNA, the CDR3 is TGTGCCAGCAGTGAGCGGGGGGGCGGGAAAAAGTTCTTC. It translates to CASSERGGGKKFF. The J gene is TRBJ2-1, the V gene TRBV6-4, with 9 nucleotides matching TRBD2. Germline assignment: CDR1 MRHNA and CDR2 SNTAGT. The CDR3 has 13 residues. V lost 3 bases, J lost 14 bases, and 8 bases stayed unmatched.

The chain joins TRBV6-6 to TRBJ1-1; TRBD1 matches 8 bases. The CDR3 runs 16 residues. Unmatched junction bases numbered 7, after V lost 2 bases and J lost 2 bases. Germline values: CDR1 MNHNY, CDR2 SVGAGI (reference sequence). CDR3 amino acids: CASSYTGTGDNTEAFF. The CDR3 DNA sequence: TGTGCCAGCAGTTACACCGGGACAGGAGATAACACTGAAGCTTTCTTT.

The chain uses TRBV28 and TRBJ1-5, with D possibly matching TRBD1 (5 bases). The germline CDR1 and CDR2 sequences are MDHEN and SYDVKM. The V end lost 3 bases, the J end lost 3 bases, and 12 bases lay between the germline ends. There are 15 residues in the CDR3. The CDR3, as DNA: TGTGCCAGCAGTTTGGGGGGGAGATCCAATCAGCCCCAGCATTTT. This codes for CASSLGGRSNQPQHF.

This clone qualifies as medium-sized. The rearrangement links TRBV19 to TRBJ1-4; D is unresolved. Germline CDR1 is LNHDA and CDR2 is SQIVND (reference sequence). V was pared by 10 bases and J by 7 bases, with 16 bases between. The CDR3 runs to 13 residues. DNA of the CDR3: TGTGCCACCGGGGTGCAGGCCTTTGAAAAACTGTTTTTT. Protein product: CATGVQAFEKLFF.

CDR3 loop: CASSPGPRGEEQFF. The CDR3 DNA is TGTGCCAGCAGTCCAGGCCCCAGGGGCGAAGAGCAGTTCTTC. The chain uses TRBV28 and TRBJ2-1; TRBD1 might be the D (6 bases). Germline V gene data show CDR1 as MDHEN and CDR2 as SYDVKM. Trimming took 5 bases from V and 10 from J, leaving 18 bases between them. The CDR3 is 14 amino acids. The full variable domain, with the rest looked up from reference TRBV28 and TRBJ2-1, is DVKVTQSSRYLVKRTGEKVFLECVQDMDHENMFWYRQDPGLGLRLIYFSYDVKMKEKGDIPEGYSVSREKKERFSLILESASTNQTSMYLCASSPGPRGEEQFFGPGTRLTVL.

The chain links TRBV5-1 to TRBJ2-7; no clear D. CDR3 length: 15 residues. Trimming removed 1 base from V and 5 bases from J, with 16 bases in between. The germline V gene encodes CDR1 SGHRS and CDR2 YFSETQ. DNA of the CDR3: TGCGCCAGCAGCTTGATGAGGTCCCGTGTCCACGAGCAGTACTTC. Its translation is CASSLMRSRVHEQYF. Looking up the rest from reference TRBV5-1 and TRBJ2-7 gives the full variable domain: KAGVTQTPRYLIKTRGQQVTLSCSPISGHRSVSWYQQTPGQGLQFLFEYFSETQRNKGNFPGRFSGRQFSNSRSEMNVSTLELGDSALYLCASSLMRSRVHEQYFGPGTRLTVT.

This clone appeared a few times. The rearrangement uses TRBV7-2 and TRBJ1-5; TRBD1 matches 7 bases. The CDR3 covers 15 residues. The germline V gene encodes CDR1 SGHTA and CDR2 FQGNSA. V shed 2 bases, J shed 2 bases, and the junction held 3 bases outside the gene matches. The CDR3: CASSLNRGGNQPQHF. DNA for the CDR3: TGTGCCAGCAGCTTAAACAGGGGAGGCAATCAGCCCCAGCATTTT.

This clone was detected a few times. The genes are TRBV4-2 and TRBJ2-1; 7 nucleotides line up with TRBD2. V was clipped by 0 bases and J by 7 bases; unmatched bases: 18. The CDR3 contains 19 residues. The germline gives CDR1 LGHNA, CDR2 YNFKEQ. This CDR3 reads CASSQEVLGPGGLANEQFF. In nucleotides, the CDR3 is TGTGCCAGCAGCCAAGAGGTTTTGGGGCCGGGAGGCTTGGCAAATGAGCAGTTCTTC.

The chain carries TRBV2 and TRBJ2-7; no clear D. Trimming removed 6 bases from V and 3 bases from J, with 9 bases in between. Germline CDR1 SNHLY, CDR2 FYNNEI. The CDR3 contains 12 residues. CDR3 amino acids: CASRLTGYEQYF. CDR3 nucleotide sequence: TGTGCCAGCAGGTTAACGGGCTACGAGCAGTACTTC.

V and J are TRBV7-3 and TRBJ2-7; 8 bases agree with TRBD2. This CDR3 is built from 14 residues. The J segment lost 7 bases and the V segment lost 1 base, leaving 6 bases of the junction unmatched. Germline V gene lookup returns CDR1 SGHTA and CDR2 FQGTGA. CDR3 coding DNA: TGTGCCAGCAGCTTAAACGGGAGGGCCGGTGAGCAGTACTTC. Its translation is CASSLNGRAGEQYF.

The chain couples TRBV27 to TRBJ2-3, with 8 bases matching TRBD2. V gave up 5 bases and J gave up 5 bases; unmatched junction bases: 9. Germline CDR1 MNHEY, CDR2 SMNVEV (reference sequence). The CDR3 has 15 residues. CDR3 DNA sequence: TGTGCCAGCAGTCCTCCCGGACTAGCTGGAGATACGCAGTATTTT. This codes for CASSPPGLAGDTQYF.